The sequence of this T cell receptor beta chain was determined in a study of control samples from healthy donors and cancer patients. V gave up 4 bases and J gave up 9 bases; unmatched junction bases: 5. The CDR3 totals 12 residues. Per the germline V gene, CDR1 is SGHRS and CDR2 is YFSETQ. Libraries were prepared by immunoSEQ multiplex PCR; TCRdb keeps only in-frame clonotypes and omits some of them. This sample carries around 130,000 clones, roughly 91% of them seen once, and the ten largest clones take over 6.5%. J is TRBJ1-1 and V is TRBV5-1, with TRBD1 identical over 8 bases. This sequence originates from a man aged 45 to 65 with head and neck cancer. Sequencing used PBMCs. CDR3 region: CASSRDRIKAFF. CDR3 nucleotide sequence: TGCGCCAGCAGCCGGGACAGGATAAAAGCTTTCTTT.